This TCR beta chain derives from a study of blood T cells in healthy people across ages. The V and J ends lost 6 bases and 6 bases respectively, with 21 bases between them. Germline CDR1 is MDHEN and CDR2 is SYDVKM. This CDR3 has 16 residues. The second PCR ran roughly 7 to 11 cycles with a sample-barcoded 5' primer and J-beta primers. Each cDNA molecule received a tag from a template-switch adaptor that had 12 random nucleotides. One entry per CDR3 protein results from TCRdb running MiXCR on the 5' RACE reads. The data contain hundreds of thousands of distinct CDR3 sequences, 25% to 30% of them singletons.

The V call is TRBV28, the J call TRBJ2-1; maybe TRBD1 (7 bases). This receptor was taken from a woman of 80 years or more in good health. The sample taken for sequencing was blood. The CDR3 region is CASSSPQGGRSNEQFF. The CDR3 bases are TGTGCCAGCAGCTCACCTCAGGGGGGAAGAAGCAATGAGCAGTTCTTC.